The text below deals with one T cell receptor (beta chain). The target antigen is unknown. The CDR3 has 15 amino acids. Germline-derived CDR1 and CDR2 are SGHNT and YYREEE (reference sequence). The V gene end was trimmed by 4 bases and the J gene end by 0 bases; junction bases not matched to a gene: 5. The data belong to a study of T cells in localized non-small cell lung cancer. Study findings and constraints: Longer overall survival accompanied higher blood T cell density.

Sequencing was performed with immunoSEQ multiplex PCR; in TCRdb, only in-frame clones are kept and a portion is missing. The data contain 50,000 to 60,000 clones, around nine tenths of them singletons. The V gene is TRBV5-4, the J gene TRBJ2-7; TRBD1 agrees at 9 bases. Sample: PBMCs, taken before any cancer treatment. This TCR came from a female donor with stage II lung adenocarcinoma. Here the CDR3 DNA reads TGTGCCAGCAGCCCCGGGGGACAGGGCTCCTACGAGCAGTACTTC. This encodes CASSPGGQGSYEQYF.